The clone carrying this TCR beta chain showed up just a few times. Its antigen is unidentified. V was clipped by 2 bases and J by 2 bases; unmatched bases: 3. The CDR3 spans 14 residues. Looked up from germline, CDR1 is MNHEY and CDR2 is SMNVEV (reference sequence). This record comes from a study of T cell repertoires in cytomegalovirus infection. TCRdb processed the reads anew with MiXCR; each CDR3 protein has one entry. The data show approximately 220,000 distinct CDR3 sequences, with about 38% seen just once and around 60% held by the top ten. This chain connects TRBV27 to TRBJ2-7, with 7 bases aligning to TRBD2. The material was CD8+ T cells from cultured PBMCs, obtained from culture after CMV antigen stimulation. The TCR sequence derives from a human donor in good health (CMV status not recorded). Some clones in this sample may be carry-over from other donors' samples. Here the CDR3 reads CASSLGGRAYEQYF. DNA for the CDR3: TGTGCCAGCAGTTTAGGGGGGAGGGCCTACGAGCAGTACTTC.